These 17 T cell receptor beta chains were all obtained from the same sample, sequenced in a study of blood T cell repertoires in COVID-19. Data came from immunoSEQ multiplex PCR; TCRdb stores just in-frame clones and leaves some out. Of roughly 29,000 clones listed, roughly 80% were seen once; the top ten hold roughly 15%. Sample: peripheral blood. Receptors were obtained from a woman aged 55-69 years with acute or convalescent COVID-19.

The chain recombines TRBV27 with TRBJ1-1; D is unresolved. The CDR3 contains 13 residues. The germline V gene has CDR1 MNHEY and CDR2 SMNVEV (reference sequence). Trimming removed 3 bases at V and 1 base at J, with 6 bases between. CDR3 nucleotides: TGTGCCAGCAGTTTCAGTGGGAACACTGAAGCTTTCTTT. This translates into CASSFSGNTEAFF.

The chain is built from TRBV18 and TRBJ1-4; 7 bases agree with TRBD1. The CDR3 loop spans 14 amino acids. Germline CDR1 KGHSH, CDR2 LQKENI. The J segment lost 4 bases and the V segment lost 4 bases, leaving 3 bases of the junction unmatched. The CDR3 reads CASSRGQLNEKLFF. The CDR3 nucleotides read TGTGCCAGCTCACGGGGACAGCTTAATGAAAAACTGTTTTTT.

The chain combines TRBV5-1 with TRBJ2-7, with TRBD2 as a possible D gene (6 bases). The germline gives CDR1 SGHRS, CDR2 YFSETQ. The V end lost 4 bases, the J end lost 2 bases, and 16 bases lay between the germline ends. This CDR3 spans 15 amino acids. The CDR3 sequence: CASSAMTRAPYEQYF. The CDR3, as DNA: TGCGCCAGCAGCGCCATGACTAGAGCCCCCTACGAGCAGTACTTC.

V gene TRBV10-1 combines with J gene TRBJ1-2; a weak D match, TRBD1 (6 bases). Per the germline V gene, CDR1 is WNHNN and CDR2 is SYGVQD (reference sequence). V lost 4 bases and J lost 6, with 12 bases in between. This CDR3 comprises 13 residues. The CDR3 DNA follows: TGCGCCAGCAGTGCGGGACATACCCATGGCTACACCTTC. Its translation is CASSAGHTHGYTF.

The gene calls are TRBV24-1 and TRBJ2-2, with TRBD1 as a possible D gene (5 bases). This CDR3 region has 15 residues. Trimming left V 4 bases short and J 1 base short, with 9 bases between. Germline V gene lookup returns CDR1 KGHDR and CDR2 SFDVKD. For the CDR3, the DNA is TGTGCCACCAGTGAGCCCACAGGGAACACCGGGGAGCTGTTTTTT. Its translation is CATSEPTGNTGELFF.

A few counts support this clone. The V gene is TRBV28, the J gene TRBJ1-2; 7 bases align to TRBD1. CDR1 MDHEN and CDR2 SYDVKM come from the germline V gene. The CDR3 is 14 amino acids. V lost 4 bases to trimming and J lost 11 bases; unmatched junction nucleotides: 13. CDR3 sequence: CASSSPGGASLYTF. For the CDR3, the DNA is TGTGCCAGCAGTTCCCCAGGGGGAGCTAGCCTGTACACCTTC.

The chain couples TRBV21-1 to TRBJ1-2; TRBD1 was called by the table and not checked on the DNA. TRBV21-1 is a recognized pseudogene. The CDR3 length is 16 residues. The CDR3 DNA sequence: TGTGCCAGCAGCAAAGCGCAGGGATGGACTAACTATGGCTACACCTTC. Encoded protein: CASSKAQGWTNYGYTF.

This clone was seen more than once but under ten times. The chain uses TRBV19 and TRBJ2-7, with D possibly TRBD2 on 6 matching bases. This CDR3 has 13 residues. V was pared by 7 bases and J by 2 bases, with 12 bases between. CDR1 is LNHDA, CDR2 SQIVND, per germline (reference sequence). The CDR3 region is CASKEGTAYEQYF. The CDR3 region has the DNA TGTGCCAGTAAGGAGGGGACTGCCTACGAGCAGTACTTC.

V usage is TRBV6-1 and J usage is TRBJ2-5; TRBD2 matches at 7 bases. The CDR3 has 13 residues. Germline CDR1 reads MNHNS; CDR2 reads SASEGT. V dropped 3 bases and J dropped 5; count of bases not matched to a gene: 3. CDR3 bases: TGTGCCAGCAGTGAGCGGGGGTGGGAGACCCAGTACTTC. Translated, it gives CASSERGWETQYF.

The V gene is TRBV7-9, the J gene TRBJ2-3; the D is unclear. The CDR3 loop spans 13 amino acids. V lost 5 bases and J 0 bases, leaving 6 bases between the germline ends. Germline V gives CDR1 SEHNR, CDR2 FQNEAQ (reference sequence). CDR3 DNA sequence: TGTGCCAGCAGCCCGACAAGCACAGATACGCAGTATTTT. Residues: CASSPTSTDTQYF.

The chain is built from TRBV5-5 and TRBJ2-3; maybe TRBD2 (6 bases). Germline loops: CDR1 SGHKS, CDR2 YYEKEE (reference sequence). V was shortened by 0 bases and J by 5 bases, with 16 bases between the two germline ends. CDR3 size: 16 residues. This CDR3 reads CASSLAGASLGDTQYF. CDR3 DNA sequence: TGTGCCAGCAGCTTGGCGGGAGCCTCCCTGGGAGATACGCAGTATTTT.

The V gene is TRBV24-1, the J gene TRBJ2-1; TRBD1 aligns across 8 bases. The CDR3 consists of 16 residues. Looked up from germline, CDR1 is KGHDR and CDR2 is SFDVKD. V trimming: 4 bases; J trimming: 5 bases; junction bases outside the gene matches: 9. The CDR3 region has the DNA TGTGCCACCAGTGACTTTGGACAGGGAACCCACAATGAGCAGTTCTTC. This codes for CATSDFGQGTHNEQFF.

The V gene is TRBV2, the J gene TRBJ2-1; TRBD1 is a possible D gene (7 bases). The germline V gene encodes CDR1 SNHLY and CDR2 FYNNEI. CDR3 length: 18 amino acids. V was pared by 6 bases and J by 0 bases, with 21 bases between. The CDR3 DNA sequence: TGTGCCAGCAGCTCTGGAGGGACAGATCTGACCTCCTACAATGAGCAGTTCTTC. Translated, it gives CASSSGGTDLTSYNEQFF. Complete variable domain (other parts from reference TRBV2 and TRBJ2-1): EPEVTQTPSHQVTQMGQEVILRCVPISNHLYFYWYRQILGQKVEFLVSFYNNEISEKSEIFDDQFSVERPDGSNFTLKIRSTKLEDSAMYFCASSSGGTDLTSYNEQFFGPGTRLTVL.

CDR3: CASIGLAVNTEAFF. The CDR3 bases are TGTGCCAGCATTGGCTTGGCAGTGAACACTGAAGCTTTCTTT. V and J are TRBV2 and TRBJ1-1; D ambiguous. The CDR3 spans 14 residues. Germline V gene data show CDR1 as SNHLY and CDR2 as FYNNEI. Trimming took 7 bases from V and 0 from J, leaving 12 bases between them.

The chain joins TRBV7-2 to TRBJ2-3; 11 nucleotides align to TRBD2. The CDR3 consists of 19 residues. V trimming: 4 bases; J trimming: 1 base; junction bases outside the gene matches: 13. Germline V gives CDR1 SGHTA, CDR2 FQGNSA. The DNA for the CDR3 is TGTGCCAGCAGCTCGTTAGCGGGGGGGGTAGGTATTGGCACAGATACGCAGTATTTT. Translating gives CASSSLAGGVGIGTDTQYF.

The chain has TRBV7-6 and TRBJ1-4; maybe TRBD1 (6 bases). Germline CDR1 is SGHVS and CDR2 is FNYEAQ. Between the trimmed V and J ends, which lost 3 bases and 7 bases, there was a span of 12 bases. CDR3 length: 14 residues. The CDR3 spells CASSFQGWGEKLFF. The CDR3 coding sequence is TGTGCCAGCAGCTTTCAGGGGTGGGGTGAAAAACTGTTTTTT.

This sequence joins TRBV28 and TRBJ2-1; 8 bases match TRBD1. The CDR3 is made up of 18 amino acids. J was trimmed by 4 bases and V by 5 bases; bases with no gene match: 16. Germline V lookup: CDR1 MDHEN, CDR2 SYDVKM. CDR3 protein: CASSPFNSGQGRYNEQFF. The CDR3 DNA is TGTGCCAGCAGTCCCTTTAATTCCGGACAGGGAAGGTACAATGAGCAGTTCTTC. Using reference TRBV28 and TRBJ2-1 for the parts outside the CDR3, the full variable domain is DVKVTQSSRYLVKRTGEKVFLECVQDMDHENMFWYRQDPGLGLRLIYFSYDVKMKEKGDIPEGYSVSREKKERFSLILESASTNQTSMYLCASSPFNSGQGRYNEQFFGPGTRLTVL.